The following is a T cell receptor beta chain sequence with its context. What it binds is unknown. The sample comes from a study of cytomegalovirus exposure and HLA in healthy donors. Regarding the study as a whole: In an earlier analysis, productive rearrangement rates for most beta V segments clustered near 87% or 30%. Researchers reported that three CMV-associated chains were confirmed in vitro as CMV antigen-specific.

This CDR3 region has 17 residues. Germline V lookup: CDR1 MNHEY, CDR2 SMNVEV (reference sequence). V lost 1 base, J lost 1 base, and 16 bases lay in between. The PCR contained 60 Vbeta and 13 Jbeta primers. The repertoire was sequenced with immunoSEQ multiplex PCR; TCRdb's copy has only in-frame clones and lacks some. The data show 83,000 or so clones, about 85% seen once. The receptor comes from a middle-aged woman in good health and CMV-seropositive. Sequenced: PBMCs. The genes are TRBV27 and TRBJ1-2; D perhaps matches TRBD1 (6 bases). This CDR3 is CASSLLGGGLINYGYTF. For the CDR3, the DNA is TGTGCCAGCAGTTTATTGGGGGGGGGCTTGATTAACTATGGCTACACCTTC.